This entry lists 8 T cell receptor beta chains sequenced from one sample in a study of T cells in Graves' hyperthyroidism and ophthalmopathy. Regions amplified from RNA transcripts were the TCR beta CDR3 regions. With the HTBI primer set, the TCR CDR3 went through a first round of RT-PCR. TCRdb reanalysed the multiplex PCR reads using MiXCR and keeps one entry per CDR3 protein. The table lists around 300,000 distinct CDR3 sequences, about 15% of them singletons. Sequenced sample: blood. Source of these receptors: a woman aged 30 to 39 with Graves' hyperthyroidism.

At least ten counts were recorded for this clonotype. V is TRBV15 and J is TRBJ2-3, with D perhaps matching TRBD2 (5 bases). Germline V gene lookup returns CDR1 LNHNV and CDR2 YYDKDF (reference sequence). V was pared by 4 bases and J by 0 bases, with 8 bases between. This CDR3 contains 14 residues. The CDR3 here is CATSTKRSTDTQYF. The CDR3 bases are TGTGCCACCAGCACCAAGCGGAGCACAGATACGCAGTATTTT.

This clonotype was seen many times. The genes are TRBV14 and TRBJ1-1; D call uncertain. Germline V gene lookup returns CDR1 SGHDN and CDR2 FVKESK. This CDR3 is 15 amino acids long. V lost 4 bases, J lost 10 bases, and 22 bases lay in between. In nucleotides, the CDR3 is TGTGCCAGCAGCCGCAATACCGGACTTCTCGTCGCAGCTTTCTTT. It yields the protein CASSRNTGLLVAAFF.

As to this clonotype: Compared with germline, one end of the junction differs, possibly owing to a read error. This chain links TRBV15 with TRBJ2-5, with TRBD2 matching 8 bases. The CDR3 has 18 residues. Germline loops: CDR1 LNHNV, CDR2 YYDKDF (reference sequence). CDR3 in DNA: TGTGCCACCAGCAGAGAAAGCGGGAGCGCCTCTTTCCAAGAGGCCCAGTACTTC. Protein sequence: CATSRESGSASFQEAQYF.

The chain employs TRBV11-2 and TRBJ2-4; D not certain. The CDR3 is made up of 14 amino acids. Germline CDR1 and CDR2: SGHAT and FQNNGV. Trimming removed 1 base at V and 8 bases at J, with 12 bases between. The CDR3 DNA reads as TGTGCCAGCAGCTTAGCTCGATTGCCACACATTCAGTACTTC. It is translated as CASSLARLPHIQYF. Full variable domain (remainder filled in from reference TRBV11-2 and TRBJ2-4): EAGVAQSPRYKIIEKRQSVAFWCNPISGHATLYWYQQILGQGPKLLIQFQNNGVVDDSQLPKDRFSAERLKGVDSTLKIQPAKLEDSAVYLCASSLARLPHIQYFGAGTRLSVL.

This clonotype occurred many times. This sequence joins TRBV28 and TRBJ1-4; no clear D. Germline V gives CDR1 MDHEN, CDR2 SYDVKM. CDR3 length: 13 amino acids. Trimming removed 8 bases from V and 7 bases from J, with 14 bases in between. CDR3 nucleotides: TGTGCCAGCGGCACTCTTAAGGGTGAAAAACTGTTTTTT. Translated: CASGTLKGEKLFF.

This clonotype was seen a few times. CDR3 DNA: TGTGCCAGCAGTTTAATACAGGGGGCCGGCACCGGGGAGCTGTTTTTT. Its protein product is CASSLIQGAGTGELFF. The J gene is TRBJ2-2, the V gene TRBV28; 9 bases map to TRBD1. The CDR3 has 16 residues. Germline values: CDR1 MDHEN, CDR2 SYDVKM. Germline trimming cut 2 bases from V and 4 bases from J; bases unmatched to any gene: 5.

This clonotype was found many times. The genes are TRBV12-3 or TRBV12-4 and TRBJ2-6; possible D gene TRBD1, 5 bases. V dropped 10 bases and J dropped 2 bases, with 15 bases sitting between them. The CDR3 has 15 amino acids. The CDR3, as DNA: TGTGCCACCAGGTTTAGGGGTACTGGGGCCAACGTCCTGACTTTC. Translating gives CATRFRGTGANVLTF.

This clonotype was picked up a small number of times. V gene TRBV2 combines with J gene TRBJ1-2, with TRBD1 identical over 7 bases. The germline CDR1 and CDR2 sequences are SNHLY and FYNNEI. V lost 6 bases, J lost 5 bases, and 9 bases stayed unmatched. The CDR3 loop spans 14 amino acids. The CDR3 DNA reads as TGTGCCAGCAGCGACTTGGGACAGACGTATGGCTACACCTTC. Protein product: CASSDLGQTYGYTF.